In this sample, the clone carrying this T cell receptor (beta chain) turned up a few times. Original data processing: Estimation of nucleated cell counts was performed using reference gene primer amplification. The table came from immunoSEQ multiplex PCR; TCRdb's copy has only in-frame clones and leaves some out. V and J calls and clone size are as listed in that table; D and trimming were resolved from the DNA. In the table there are just under 150,000 clones, over 70% of which are singletons. The data derive from a study of blood T cell repertoires in COVID-19. Turning to the study itself: Acute and convalescent COVID-19 samples came from the United States, Italy and Spain. T cells, B-cell-depleted T cells, or PBMCs provided the cDNA or gDNA that served as material.

The sequence came from a man aged 50 to 59 who had recovered from COVID-19. The sample was peripheral blood.

As DNA, the CDR3 is TGCGCCAGCAGCTCGGGACACACAAACACCGGGGAGCTGTTTTTT. Protein sequence: CASSSGHTNTGELFF. This chain uses TRBV5-1 with TRBJ2-2; a possible D gene is TRBD1 (6 bases). Trimming removed 3 bases at V and 2 bases at J, with 11 bases between. The CDR3 is made up of 15 amino acids. Germline V gene sequence: CDR1 SGHRS, CDR2 YFSETQ.